This T cell receptor (beta chain) was sequenced during a study of T cells after yellow fever vaccination. TCRdb called the 5' RACE reads again in MiXCR, with one record for every CDR3 protein. The sample holds fewer than 400,000 distinct CDR3 sequences, more than 5.5% seen once. Germline V gene data show CDR1 as SGHRS and CDR2 as YFSETQ. The V end lost 4 bases, the J end lost 2 bases, and 14 bases lay between the germline ends. The CDR3 runs 15 residues. Here the sequenced sample was PBMCs, taken 5 days after the yellow fever booster vaccination. This chain joins TRBV5-1 and TRBJ2-3; perhaps TRBD1 as D (5 bases). This TCR derives from a young man who received the YFV17D yellow fever vaccine. The CDR3 is CASSRSGPNTDTQYF. In DNA form, the CDR3 reads TGCGCCAGCAGCAGGTCAGGGCCTAACACAGATACGCAGTATTTT.